These 11 T cell receptor beta chains originate from one sample sequenced in a study of T cell responses to AZD1222 COVID-19 vaccine. Libraries were prepared by immunoSEQ multiplex PCR; TCRdb keeps only in-frame clonotypes and omits some of them. The data hold roughly 120,000 clones, with 90% to 95% observed a single time. This specimen consisted of peripheral blood, obtained on day 0 of AZD1222 vaccination. The receptors shown here come from an adult in good health.

This rearrangement joins TRBV3-1 (or the pseudogene TRBV3-2) to TRBJ1-6; D unclear. Per the germline V gene, CDR1 is LGHDT and CDR2 is YNNKEL (reference sequence). V was shortened by 7 bases and J by 9 bases, with 25 bases between the two germline ends. The CDR3 runs to 17 residues. CDR3 bases: TGTGCCAGCACCTCGGACTTAACGCCAACGTTAGCTTCACCCCTCCACTTT. It encodes CASTSDLTPTLASPLHF.

Regarding this clone: This sample also contains other DNA sequences that code for the same CDR3. The rearrangement joins TRBV5-1 to TRBJ1-3; D call uncertain. The CDR3 consists of 15 residues. The germline V gene has CDR1 SGHRS and CDR2 YFSETQ. V was clipped by 0 bases and J by 0 bases, with 7 bases between them. The CDR3 DNA is TGCGCCAGCAGCTTGGTCGGGGACTCTGGAAACACCATATATTTT. Translation gives CASSLVGDSGNTIYF.

The CDR3 is CASSQDVSTPGYGYTF. CDR3 bases: TGCGCCAGCAGCCAAGATGTTTCCACTCCTGGGTATGGCTACACCTTC. This chain uses TRBV4-1 with TRBJ1-2; D is unclear. Between the trimmed V and J ends, which lost 0 bases and 5 bases, there was a span of 16 bases. The CDR3 contains 16 residues. The germline CDR1 and CDR2 sequences are MGHRA and YSYEKL.

The rearrangement links TRBV25-1 to TRBJ2-1; TRBD1 aligns across 9 bases. With 1 base clipped from V and 6 bases from J, the junction kept 10 bases outside the gene matches. Per the germline V gene, CDR1 is MGHDK and CDR2 is SYGVNS. The CDR3 runs to 17 residues. CDR3: CASSEWGTGRSGNEQFF. CDR3 DNA: TGTGCCAGCAGTGAATGGGGGACAGGGAGGTCGGGCAATGAGCAGTTCTTC.

The chain has TRBV5-1 and TRBJ2-2; possible D gene TRBD2, 6 bases. The CDR3 spans 15 residues. V gave up 0 bases and J gave up 6 bases, with 12 bases separating them. Germline loops: CDR1 SGHRS, CDR2 YFSETQ. The CDR3 DNA sequence: TGCGCCAGCAGCTTGGGACTGCCGGGGGCCGGGGAGCTGTTTTTT. This encodes CASSLGLPGAGELFF. Complete variable domain (other parts from reference TRBV5-1 and TRBJ2-2): KAGVTQTPRYLIKTRGQQVTLSCSPISGHRSVSWYQQTPGQGLQFLFEYFSETQRNKGNFPGRFSGRQFSNSRSEMNVSTLELGDSALYLCASSLGLPGAGELFFGEGSRLTVL.

This clone has just a few counts. The genes are TRBV4-2 and TRBJ1-5; D not certain. Germline V CDR1 and CDR2: LGHNA, YNFKEQ. V dropped 0 bases and J dropped 8 bases, with 14 bases sitting between them. The CDR3 sequence is 15 residues long. The DNA of the CDR3 is TGTGCCAGCAGCCAAGAATTTCCCACGGATGAGCCCCAGCATTTT. It encodes CASSQEFPTDEPQHF.

The V gene is TRBV18, the J gene TRBJ1-2; D remains unclear. Per germline, CDR1 KGHSH and CDR2 LQKENI. V lost 3 bases, J lost 0 bases, and 11 bases lay in between. The CDR3 extends over 15 amino acids. The DNA of the CDR3 is TGTGCCAGCTCACCGAGGGAAGAAGCTAACTATGGCTACACCTTC. Residues: CASSPREEANYGYTF. The full variable domain, in which reference TRBV18 and TRBJ1-2 provide the parts outside the CDR3, is NAGVMQNPRHLVRRRGQEARLRCSPMKGHSHVYWYRQLPEEGLKFMVYLQKENIIDESGMPKERFSAEFPKEGPSILRIQQVVRGDSAAYFCASSPREEANYGYTFGSGTRLTVV.

The V and J genes are TRBV6-5 and TRBJ1-1, with TRBD1 identical over 7 bases. The CDR3 is 16 amino acids. Germline CDR1 is MNHEY and CDR2 is SVGAGI. V shed 2 bases, J shed 7 bases, and the junction held 13 bases outside the gene matches. This CDR3 is CASSYPPGGREYEAFF. In DNA form, the CDR3 reads TGTGCCAGCAGTTACCCCCCAGGGGGGAGGGAATATGAAGCTTTCTTT.

This sequence joins TRBV12-5 and TRBJ2-3; 7 bases align to TRBD2. Germline-derived CDR1 and CDR2 are LGHNT and FRNRAP. Germline trimming cut 4 bases from V and 4 bases from J; bases unmatched to any gene: 8. The CDR3 consists of 15 residues. In DNA, the CDR3 is TGTGCTAGTGGTTCTGGGGGAGGGACGGCAGATACGCAGTATTTT. This encodes CASGSGGGTADTQYF. Supplemented by reference TRBV12-5 and TRBJ2-3, the full variable domain reads DARVTQTPRHKVTEMGQEVTMRCQPILGHNTVFWYRQTMMQGLELLAYFRNRAPLDDSGMPKDRFSAEMPDATLATLKIQPSEPRDSAVYFCASGSGGGTADTQYFGPGTRLTVL.

The chain is built from TRBV12-3 or TRBV12-4 and TRBJ1-3; no definite D call. The germline V and J ends were trimmed by 3 bases and 4 bases, with 7 bases remaining between them. This CDR3 spans 13 amino acids. The CDR3 reads CASSLSPGNTIYF. The CDR3 nucleotides read TGTGCCAGCAGTTTGAGTCCCGGAAACACCATATATTTT.

V is TRBV7-2 and J is TRBJ2-7; D is undetermined. This CDR3 region has 14 residues. Germline V lookup: CDR1 SGHTA, CDR2 FQGNSA. The germline V and J ends were trimmed by 2 bases and 0 bases, with 8 bases remaining between them. CDR3 in amino acids: CASSLTAFSYEQYF. CDR3 in DNA: TGTGCCAGCAGCTTAACAGCTTTCTCCTACGAGCAGTACTTC.